The 22 T cell receptor beta chains below come from one sample, sequenced in a study of Ad26.COV2.S vaccination and SARS-CoV-2 variants. Clones were sequenced by immunoSEQ multiplex PCR, and TCRdb holds only the in-frame ones, with some missing. The repertoire holds 440,000 or so clones, with approximately 90% as singletons. Treatment denoted: over 15 received Ad26.COV2.S at low or high dose, single or two shots; several received placebo; per-sample allocation not given. Samples came from day 63 after the first vaccine or placebo injection. The starting material was peripheral blood, obtained in a trial of Ad26.COV2.S vaccine versus placebo. All receptors come from a person aged 18-65 years who received the Ad26.COV2.S COVID-19 vaccine or a placebo.

This chain connects TRBV19 to TRBJ2-2, with TRBD1 matching 7 bases. The germline gives CDR1 LNHDA, CDR2 SQIVND (reference sequence). Germline trimming cut 5 bases from V and 2 bases from J; bases unmatched to any gene: 5. The length of the CDR3 is 15 residues. CDR3 DNA: TGTGCCAGTAGTGTGGGACAGATAAACACCGGGGAGCTGTTTTTT. As protein: CASSVGQINTGELFF.

V and J are TRBV9 and TRBJ2-5; 10 positions agree with TRBD1. CDR3 length: 15 residues. J gave up 3 bases and V 2 bases, and 4 bases lay outside the gene matches. Germline V gene data show CDR1 as SGDLS and CDR2 as YYNGEE. CDR3 in DNA: TGTGCCAGCAGCGTGAGGGGGACAGGGGAAGAGACCCAGTACTTC. Translation: CASSVRGTGEETQYF.

The CDR3 protein is CASSISTFGGLYGYTF. The CDR3 coding sequence is TGTGCCAGCAGTATTTCGACCTTTGGGGGCCTCTATGGCTACACCTTC. The rearrangement joins TRBV2 to TRBJ1-2; a possible D gene is TRBD1 (6 bases). This CDR3 comprises 16 residues. With 5 bases removed from V and 4 bases from J, the gap between germline ends came to 20 bases. Germline V gives CDR1 SNHLY, CDR2 FYNNEI.

The V and J genes are TRBV7-9 and TRBJ1-1, with D maybe TRBD1 (5 bases). The germline V gene has CDR1 SEHNR and CDR2 FQNEAQ (reference sequence). The CDR3 totals 14 residues. Trimming took 5 bases from V and 6 from J, leaving 16 bases between them. The CDR3 loop is CASSVIGTVPEAFF. In DNA, the CDR3 is TGTGCCAGCAGCGTGATCGGGACGGTTCCTGAAGCTTTCTTT.

In regard to this clone: Within the sample, other DNA sequences also encode this same CDR3. CDR3 DNA sequence: TGTGCCAGCAGTGGTGGTAGGAGCAATCAGCCCCAGCATTTT. Encoded protein: CASSGGRSNQPQHF. The chain joins TRBV2 to TRBJ1-5; D gene unclear. The germline V gene encodes CDR1 SNHLY and CDR2 FYNNEI. V lost 4 bases, J lost 1 base, and 8 bases lay in between. The CDR3 extends over 14 amino acids. The variable domain in full, completed from reference TRBV2 and TRBJ1-5, reads EPEVTQTPSHQVTQMGQEVILRCVPISNHLYFYWYRQILGQKVEFLVSFYNNEISEKSEIFDDQFSVERPDGSNFTLKIRSTKLEDSAMYFCASSGGRSNQPQHFGDGTRLSIL.

This sequence joins TRBV2 and TRBJ1-2; D is uncertain. This CDR3 has 15 residues. Trimming left V 0 bases short and J 5 bases short, with 13 bases between. Germline assignment: CDR1 SNHLY and CDR2 FYNNEI. In DNA form, the CDR3 reads TGTGCCAGCAGTGAAGCGCTTACGGCAGTTTATGGCTACACCTTC. This codes for CASSEALTAVYGYTF.

The chain carries TRBV25-1 and TRBJ2-7; tentative D call: TRBD2 (5 bases). The CDR3 has 13 amino acids. The germline V gene encodes CDR1 MGHDK and CDR2 SYGVNS. V lost 6 bases and J 4 bases, leaving 13 bases between the germline ends. The DNA for the CDR3 is TGTGCCAGCAGCCGAGCGGAGCTATACGAGCAGTACTTC. This gives the protein CASSRAELYEQYF.

The chain joins TRBV5-1 to TRBJ2-3; 7 bases map to TRBD2. Germline V lookup: CDR1 SGHRS, CDR2 YFSETQ. The CDR3 is 16 residues long. Losses at the gene ends were 6 bases for V and 0 bases for J; bases not matched to a gene: 10. Here the CDR3 reads CASTRPSGSSTDTQYF. CDR3 sequence (DNA): TGCGCCAGCACCCGCCCTAGCGGCTCTAGCACAGATACGCAGTATTTT. The whole variable domain, filled in from reference TRBV5-1 and TRBJ2-3, reads KAGVTQTPRYLIKTRGQQVTLSCSPISGHRSVSWYQQTPGQGLQFLFEYFSETQRNKGNFPGRFSGRQFSNSRSEMNVSTLELGDSALYLCASTRPSGSSTDTQYFGPGTRLTVL.

The sample holds a few counts of this clone. CDR3 DNA: TGTGCCAGCAGCTTATGGGTGGGAGGGGTTCATGGCTACACCTTC. Amino acids: CASSLWVGGVHGYTF. The rearrangement uses TRBV7-8 and TRBJ1-2; a weak D match, TRBD1 (5 bases). Trimming stripped 2 bases from V and 6 bases from J, with 16 bases between. Per the germline V gene, CDR1 is SGHVS and CDR2 is FQNEAQ. The CDR3 extends over 15 amino acids. Using reference TRBV7-8 and TRBJ1-2 for the parts outside the CDR3, the full variable domain is GAGVSQSPRYKVAKRGQDVALRCDPISGHVSLFWYQQALGQGPEFLTYFQNEAQLDKSGLPSDRFFAERPEGSVSTLKIQRTQQEDSAVYLCASSLWVGGVHGYTFGSGTRLTVV.

V gene TRBV18 combines with J gene TRBJ2-4; 7 bases are shared with TRBD1. CDR1 is KGHSH, CDR2 LQKENI, per germline. The CDR3 consists of 15 residues. V shed 2 bases and J 6 bases; nucleotides not matched to a gene: 7. The DNA for the CDR3 is TGTGCCAGCTCACCAACTACGGGACAGAGAAACATTCAGTACTTC. Translated: CASSPTTGQRNIQYF.

The chain combines TRBV27 with TRBJ2-3; 9 nucleotides line up with TRBD1. The CDR3 has 15 amino acids. V shed 1 base and J 3 bases; nucleotides not matched to a gene: 2. The germline V gene encodes CDR1 MNHEY and CDR2 SMNVEV (reference sequence). In DNA, the CDR3 is TGTGCCAGCAGTTTATACAGGGGGCCAACAGATACGCAGTATTTT. This translates into CASSLYRGPTDTQYF.

The V call is TRBV18, the J call TRBJ2-1, with 11 bases that match TRBD2. CDR3 length: 16 amino acids. Germline V gene data show CDR1 as KGHSH and CDR2 as LQKENI. Trimming removed 3 bases from V and 7 bases from J; junction bases left unmatched: 8. CDR3 sequence: CASSPMLAGGRNEQFF. As DNA, the CDR3 is TGTGCCAGCTCACCTATGCTAGCGGGGGGCAGAAATGAGCAGTTCTTC. Using reference TRBV18 and TRBJ2-1 for the parts outside the CDR3, the full variable domain is NAGVMQNPRHLVRRRGQEARLRCSPMKGHSHVYWYRQLPEEGLKFMVYLQKENIIDESGMPKERFSAEFPKEGPSILRIQQVVRGDSAAYFCASSPMLAGGRNEQFFGPGTRLTVL.

The chain recombines TRBV18 with TRBJ1-5, with 7 nucleotides matching TRBD1. With V trimmed by 3 bases and J by 4 bases, 6 bases remained unmatched. The germline V gene encodes CDR1 KGHSH and CDR2 LQKENI. The CDR3 covers 15 residues. In DNA form, the CDR3 reads TGTGCCAGCTCACCCCTGGGACAGTTTAATCAGCCCCAGCATTTT. This gives the protein CASSPLGQFNQPQHF.

The chain joins TRBV19 to TRBJ1-5, with no clear D. The CDR3 is 14 amino acids. The V gene's germline CDR1 is LNHDA and CDR2 SQIVND (reference sequence). V was cut by 4 bases and J by 0 bases, with 7 bases left in between. The CDR3, as DNA: TGTGCCAGTAGTAAGGGCAATAGCAATCAGCCCCAGCATTTT. It yields the protein CASSKGNSNQPQHF.

The chain couples TRBV6-2 or TRBV6-3 to TRBJ2-2, with D maybe TRBD2 (5 bases). Germline V lookup: CDR1 MNHEY, CDR2 SVGEGT. V lost 6 bases to trimming and J lost 7 bases, with 12 bases between them. There are 13 residues in the CDR3. The CDR3 coding sequence is TGTGCCAGCAGCCCCCCCGGGGTCGGGGAGCTGTTTTTT. It translates to CASSPPGVGELFF.

The chain is built from TRBV6-5 and TRBJ2-1, with D unclear. The CDR3 consists of 13 residues. From germline, CDR1 is MNHEY and CDR2 SVGAGI. V gave up 6 bases and J gave up 7 bases, with 13 bases separating them. DNA for the CDR3: TGTGCCAGCAGACCCGGAACTAATAATGAGCAGTTCTTC. As protein: CASRPGTNNEQFF.

This chain links TRBV7-2 with TRBJ2-3; 7 bases agree with TRBD2. The CDR3 has 14 amino acids. The germline V gene encodes CDR1 SGHTA and CDR2 FQGNSA. V shed 3 bases, J shed 3 bases, and the junction held 3 bases outside the gene matches. CDR3 region: CASSFGGMTDTQYF. CDR3 bases: TGTGCCAGCAGCTTCGGGGGGATGACAGATACGCAGTATTTT. Based on the CDR3 plus reference TRBV7-2 and TRBJ2-3, the full variable domain is GAGVSQSPSNKVTEKGKDVELRCDPISGHTALYWYRQSLGQGLEFLIYFQGNSAPDKSGLPSDRFSAERTGGSVSTLTIQRTQQEDSAVYLCASSFGGMTDTQYFGPGTRLTVL.

This sequence joins TRBV19 and TRBJ2-1; D remains ambiguous. Per the germline V gene, CDR1 is LNHDA and CDR2 is SQIVND (reference sequence). Trimming removed 5 bases at V and 9 bases at J, with 11 bases between. The CDR3 has 12 amino acids. As DNA, the CDR3 is TGTGCCAGTAGTGTAAGGTGGGGTGAGCAGTTCTTC. It encodes CASSVRWGEQFF. Filled out from reference TRBV19 and TRBJ2-1, the complete variable domain reads DGGITQSPKYLFRKEGQNVTLSCEQNLNHDAMYWYRQDPGQGLRLIYYSQIVNDFQKGDIAEGYSVSREKKESFPLTVTSAQKNPTAFYLCASSVRWGEQFFGPGTRLTVL.

The chain combines TRBV27 with TRBJ2-3; 10 nucleotides align to TRBD2. V was pared by 2 bases and J by 2 bases, with 4 bases of the junction left unmatched. Germline CDR1 MNHEY, CDR2 SMNVEV (reference sequence). The CDR3 totals 16 residues. CDR3 bases: TGTGCCAGCAGTTTAGGGACTAGCGCCTCCACAGATACGCAGTATTTT. This sequence encodes CASSLGTSASTDTQYF.

This clone came up once. The gene calls are TRBV3-1 (or the pseudogene TRBV3-2) and TRBJ1-5; 7 bases align to TRBD1. With V trimmed by 1 base and J by 6 bases, 6 bases remained unmatched. The CDR3 runs to 15 residues. Germline V gene sequence: CDR1 LGHDT, CDR2 YNNKEL (reference sequence). CDR3 in DNA: TGTGCCAGCAGCCAAGGGGACAGAACGGGTCAGCCCCAGCATTTT. Its protein is CASSQGDRTGQPQHF.

The chain couples TRBV18 to TRBJ1-6; D perhaps matches TRBD1 (5 bases). V was pared by 5 bases and J by 7 bases, with 15 bases between. This CDR3 has 15 amino acids. Germline V gives CDR1 KGHSH, CDR2 LQKENI. CDR3 amino acids: CASSSHPGRNSPLHF. Written as DNA, the CDR3 is TGTGCCAGCTCAAGTCATCCAGGGAGAAATTCACCCCTCCACTTT.

The chain has TRBV3-1 (or the pseudogene TRBV3-2) and TRBJ2-5; 12 positions agree with TRBD2. The junction had 7 bases not matched to a gene; V was cut back by 4 bases and J by 4 bases. Germline CDR1 is LGHDT and CDR2 is YNNKEL (reference sequence). CDR3 length: 16 residues. CDR3 in DNA: TGTGCCAGCAGCCCCCGAACTAGCGGGGGGCGAGAGACCCAGTACTTC. Translation: CASSPRTSGGRETQYF.